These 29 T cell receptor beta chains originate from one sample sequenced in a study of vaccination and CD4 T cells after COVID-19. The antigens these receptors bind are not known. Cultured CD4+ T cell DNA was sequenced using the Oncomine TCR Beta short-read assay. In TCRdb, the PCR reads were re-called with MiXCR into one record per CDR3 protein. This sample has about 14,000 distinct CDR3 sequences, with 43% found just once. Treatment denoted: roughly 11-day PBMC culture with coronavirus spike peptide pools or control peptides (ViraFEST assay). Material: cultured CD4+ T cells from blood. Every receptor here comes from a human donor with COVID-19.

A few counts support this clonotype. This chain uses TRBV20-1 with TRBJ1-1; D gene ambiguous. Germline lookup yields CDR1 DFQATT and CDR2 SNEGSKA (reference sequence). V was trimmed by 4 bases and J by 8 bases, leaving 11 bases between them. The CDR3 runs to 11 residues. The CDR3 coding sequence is TGCAGTGCTATTCCGCGGCTGGAAGCTTTCTTT. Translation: CSAIPRLEAFF.

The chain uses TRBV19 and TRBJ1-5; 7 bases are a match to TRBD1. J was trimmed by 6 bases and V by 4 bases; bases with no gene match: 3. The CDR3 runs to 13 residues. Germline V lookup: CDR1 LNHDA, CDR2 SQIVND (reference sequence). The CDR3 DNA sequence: TGTGCCAGTAGTACCGACAGGGCTCAGCCCCAGCATTTT. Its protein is CASSTDRAQPQHF.

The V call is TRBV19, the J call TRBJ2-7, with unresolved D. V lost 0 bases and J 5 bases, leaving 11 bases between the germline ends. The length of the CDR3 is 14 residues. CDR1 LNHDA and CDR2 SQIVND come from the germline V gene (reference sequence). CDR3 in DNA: TGTGCCAGTAGTATAGATCTTAGAAGAAACGAGCAGTACTTC. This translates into CASSIDLRRNEQYF.

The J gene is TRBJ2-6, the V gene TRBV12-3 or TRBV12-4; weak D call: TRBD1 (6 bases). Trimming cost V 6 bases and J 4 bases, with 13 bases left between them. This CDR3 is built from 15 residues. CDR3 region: CASSNRVAGANVLTF. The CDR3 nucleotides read TGTGCCAGCAGCAACAGGGTAGCCGGGGCCAACGTCCTGACTTTC.

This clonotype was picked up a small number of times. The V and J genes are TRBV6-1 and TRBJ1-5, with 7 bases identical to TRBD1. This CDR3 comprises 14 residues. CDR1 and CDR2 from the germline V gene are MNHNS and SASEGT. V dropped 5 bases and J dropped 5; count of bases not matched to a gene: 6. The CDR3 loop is CASSKTQGDQPQHF. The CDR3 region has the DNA TGTGCCAGCAGTAAAACCCAGGGGGATCAGCCCCAGCATTTT.

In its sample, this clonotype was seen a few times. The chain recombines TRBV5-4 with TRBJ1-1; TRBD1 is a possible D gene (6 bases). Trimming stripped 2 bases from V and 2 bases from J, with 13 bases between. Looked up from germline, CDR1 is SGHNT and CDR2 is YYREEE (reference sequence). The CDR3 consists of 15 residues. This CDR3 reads CASSLPGQINTEAFF. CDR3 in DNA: TGTGCCAGCAGCTTACCCGGACAGATAAACACTGAAGCTTTCTTT.

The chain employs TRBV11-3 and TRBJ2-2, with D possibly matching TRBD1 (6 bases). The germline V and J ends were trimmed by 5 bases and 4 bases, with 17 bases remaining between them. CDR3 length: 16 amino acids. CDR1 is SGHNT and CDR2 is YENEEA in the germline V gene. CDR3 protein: CASSPRQARSTGELFF. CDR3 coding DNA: TGTGCCAGCAGCCCAAGACAGGCAAGGAGCACCGGGGAGCTGTTTTTT.

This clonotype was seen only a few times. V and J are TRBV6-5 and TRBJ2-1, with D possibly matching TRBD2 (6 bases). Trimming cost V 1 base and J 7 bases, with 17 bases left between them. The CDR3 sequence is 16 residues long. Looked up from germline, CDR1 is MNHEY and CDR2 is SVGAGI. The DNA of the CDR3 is TGTGCCAGCAGTTACTTGAGTGGAGGGGCGAGGAATGAGCAGTTCTTC. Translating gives CASSYLSGGARNEQFF.

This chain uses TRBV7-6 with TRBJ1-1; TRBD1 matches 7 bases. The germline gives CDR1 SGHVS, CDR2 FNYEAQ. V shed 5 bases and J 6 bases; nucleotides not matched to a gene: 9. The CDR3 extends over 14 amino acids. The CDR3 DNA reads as TGTGCCAGCAGCCCTATACCTGACAGGGCTGAAGCTTTCTTT. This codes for CASSPIPDRAEAFF.

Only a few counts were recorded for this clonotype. CDR3 nucleotide sequence: TGTGCCACCAGAGGACCGGGACGGATGAATCAGCCCCAGCATTTT. It encodes CATRGPGRMNQPQHF. This chain connects TRBV15 to TRBJ1-5; possible D gene TRBD1, 5 bases. V was shortened by 6 bases and J by 4 bases, with 16 bases between the two germline ends. CDR1 and CDR2 (germline): LNHNV, YYDKDF (reference sequence). The CDR3 covers 15 residues.

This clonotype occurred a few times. The CDR3 protein is CATSREQGRGTSQETQYF. DNA of the CDR3: TGTGCCACCAGCAGAGAGCAGGGGAGGGGGACTAGCCAAGAGACCCAGTACTTC. The genes are TRBV15 and TRBJ2-5, with 8 bases aligning to TRBD2. The CDR3 is 18 residues long. V lost 0 bases to trimming and J lost 1 base; unmatched junction nucleotides: 10. Germline-derived CDR1 and CDR2 are LNHNV and YYDKDF (reference sequence).

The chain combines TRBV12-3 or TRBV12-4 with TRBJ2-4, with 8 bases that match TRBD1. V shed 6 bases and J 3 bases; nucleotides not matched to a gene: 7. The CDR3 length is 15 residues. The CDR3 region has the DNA TGTGCCAGCAGATACTTACAGGGGGACAAAAACATTCAGTACTTC. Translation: CASRYLQGDKNIQYF.

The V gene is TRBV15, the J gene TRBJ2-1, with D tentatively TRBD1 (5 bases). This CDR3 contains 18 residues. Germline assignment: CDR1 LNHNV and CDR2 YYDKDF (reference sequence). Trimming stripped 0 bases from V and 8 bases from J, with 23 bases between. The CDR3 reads CATSRDLGRVRVGDEQFF. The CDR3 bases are TGTGCCACCAGCAGAGATTTGGGCAGGGTACGGGTTGGGGATGAGCAGTTCTTC.

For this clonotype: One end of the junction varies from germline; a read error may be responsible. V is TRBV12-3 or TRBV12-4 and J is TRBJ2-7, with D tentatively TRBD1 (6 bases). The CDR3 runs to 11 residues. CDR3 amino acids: CASSTLGHQDF. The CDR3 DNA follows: TGTGCCAGCAGTACGTTGGGACATCAAGACTTC.

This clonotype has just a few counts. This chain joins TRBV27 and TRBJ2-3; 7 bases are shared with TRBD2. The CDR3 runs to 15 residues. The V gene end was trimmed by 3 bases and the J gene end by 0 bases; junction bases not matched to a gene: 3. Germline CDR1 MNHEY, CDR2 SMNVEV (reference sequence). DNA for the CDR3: TGTGCCAGCAGTTTTCTAGCGGATAGCACAGATACGCAGTATTTT. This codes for CASSFLADSTDTQYF.

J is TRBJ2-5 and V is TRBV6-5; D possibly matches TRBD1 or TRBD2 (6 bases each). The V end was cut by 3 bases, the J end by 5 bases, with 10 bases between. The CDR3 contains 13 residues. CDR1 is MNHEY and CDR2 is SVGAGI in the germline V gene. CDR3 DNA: TGTGCCAGCAGTTATGGGGGGCTTGAGACCCAGTACTTC. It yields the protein CASSYGGLETQYF.

The CDR3 bases are TGTGCCACCAGCCCGGACACGTTTCGCAATCAGCCCCAGCATTTT. It is translated as CATSPDTFRNQPQHF. This chain connects TRBV15 to TRBJ1-5, with D possibly matching TRBD1 (5 bases). This CDR3 has 15 amino acids. Germline CDR1 reads LNHNV; CDR2 reads YYDKDF (reference sequence). Trimming shortened V by 5 bases and J by 2 bases, and 13 bases separated the two germline ends. Filled out from reference TRBV15 and TRBJ1-5, the complete variable domain reads DAMVIQNPRYQVTQFGKPVTLSCSQTLNHNVMYWYQQKSSQAPKLLFHYYDKDFNNEADTPDNFQSRRPNTSFCFLDIRSPGLGDTAMYLCATSPDTFRNQPQHFGDGTRLSIL.

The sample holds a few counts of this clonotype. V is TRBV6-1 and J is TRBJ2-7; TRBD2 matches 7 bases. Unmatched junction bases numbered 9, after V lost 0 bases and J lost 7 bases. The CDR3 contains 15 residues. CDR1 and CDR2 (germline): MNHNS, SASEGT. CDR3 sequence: CASSEALGGFGEQYF. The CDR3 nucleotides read TGTGCCAGCAGTGAAGCGCTGGGAGGGTTCGGAGAGCAGTACTTC.

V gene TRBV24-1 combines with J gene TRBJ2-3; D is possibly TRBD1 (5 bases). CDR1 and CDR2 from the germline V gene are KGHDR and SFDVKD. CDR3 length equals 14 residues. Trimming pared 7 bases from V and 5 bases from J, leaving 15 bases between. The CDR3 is CATSALGVVDTQYF. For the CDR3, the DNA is TGTGCCACCAGCGCGTTAGGGGTGGTAGATACGCAGTATTTT.

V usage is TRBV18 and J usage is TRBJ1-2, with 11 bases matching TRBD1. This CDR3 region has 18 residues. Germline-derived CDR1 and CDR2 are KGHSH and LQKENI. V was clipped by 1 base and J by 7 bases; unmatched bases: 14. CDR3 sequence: CASSPLTVLGTGGPGYTF. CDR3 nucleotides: TGTGCCAGCTCACCACTGACCGTCCTAGGGACAGGGGGGCCTGGCTACACCTTC.

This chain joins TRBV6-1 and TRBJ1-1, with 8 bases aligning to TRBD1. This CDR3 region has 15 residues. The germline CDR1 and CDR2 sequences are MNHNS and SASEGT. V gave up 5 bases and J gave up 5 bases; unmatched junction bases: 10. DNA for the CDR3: TGTGCCAGCAGTCAAGACCAGGGGGCACGGACTGAAGCTTTCTTT. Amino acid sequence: CASSQDQGARTEAFF.

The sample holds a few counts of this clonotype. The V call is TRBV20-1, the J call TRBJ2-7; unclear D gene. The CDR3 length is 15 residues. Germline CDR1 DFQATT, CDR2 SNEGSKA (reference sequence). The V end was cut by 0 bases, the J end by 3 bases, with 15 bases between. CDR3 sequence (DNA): TGCAGTGCTAGAGATCTCAGCGTTGGTCTCTACGAGCAGTACTTC. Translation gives CSARDLSVGLYEQYF.

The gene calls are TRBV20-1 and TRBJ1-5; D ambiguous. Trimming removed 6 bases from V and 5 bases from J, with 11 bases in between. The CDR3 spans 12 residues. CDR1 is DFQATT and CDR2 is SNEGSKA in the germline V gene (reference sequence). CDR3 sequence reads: CSAIGLDQPQHF. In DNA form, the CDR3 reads TGCAGTGCGATTGGGCTAGATCAGCCCCAGCATTTT.

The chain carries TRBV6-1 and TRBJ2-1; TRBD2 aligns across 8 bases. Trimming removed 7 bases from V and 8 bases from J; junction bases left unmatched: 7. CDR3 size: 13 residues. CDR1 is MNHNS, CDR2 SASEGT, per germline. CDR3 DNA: TGTGCCAGCACCAGCGTCGGGAGGGATGAGCAGTTCTTC. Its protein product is CASTSVGRDEQFF.

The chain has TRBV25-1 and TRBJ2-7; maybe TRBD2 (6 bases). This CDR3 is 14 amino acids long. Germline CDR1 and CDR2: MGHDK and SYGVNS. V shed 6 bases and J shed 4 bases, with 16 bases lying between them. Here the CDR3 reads CASSGGFQLYEQYF. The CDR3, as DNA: TGTGCCAGCAGCGGGGGATTCCAGCTTTACGAGCAGTACTTC.

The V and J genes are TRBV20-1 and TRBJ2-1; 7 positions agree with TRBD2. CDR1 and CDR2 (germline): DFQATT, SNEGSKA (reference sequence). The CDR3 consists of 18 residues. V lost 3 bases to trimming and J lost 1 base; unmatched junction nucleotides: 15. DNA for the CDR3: TGCAGTGCTAGCAGCGGGACTATTCGACCGACTTCCTACAATGAGCAGTTCTTC. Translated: CSASSGTIRPTSYNEQFF.

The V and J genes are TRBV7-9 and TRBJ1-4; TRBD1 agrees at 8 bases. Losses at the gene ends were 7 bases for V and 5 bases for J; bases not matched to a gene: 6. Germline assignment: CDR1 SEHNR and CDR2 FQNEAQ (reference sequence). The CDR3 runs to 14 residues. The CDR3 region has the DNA TGTGCCAGCAAGACAGGGGCACTCAATGAAAAACTGTTTTTT. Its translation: CASKTGALNEKLFF.

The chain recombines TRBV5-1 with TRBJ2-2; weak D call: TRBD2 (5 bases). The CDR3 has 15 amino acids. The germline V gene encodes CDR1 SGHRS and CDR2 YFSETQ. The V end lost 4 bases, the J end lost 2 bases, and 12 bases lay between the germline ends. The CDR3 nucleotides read TGCGCCAGCAGCGCGACTAACCCAAACACCGGGGAGCTGTTTTTT. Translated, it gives CASSATNPNTGELFF.

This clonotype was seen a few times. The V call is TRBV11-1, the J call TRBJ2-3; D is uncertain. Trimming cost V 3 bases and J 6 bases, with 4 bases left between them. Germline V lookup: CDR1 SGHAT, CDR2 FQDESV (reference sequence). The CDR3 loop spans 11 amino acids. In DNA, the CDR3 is TGTGCCAGCAGCTTGGACGATACGCAGTATTTT. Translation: CASSLDDTQYF.